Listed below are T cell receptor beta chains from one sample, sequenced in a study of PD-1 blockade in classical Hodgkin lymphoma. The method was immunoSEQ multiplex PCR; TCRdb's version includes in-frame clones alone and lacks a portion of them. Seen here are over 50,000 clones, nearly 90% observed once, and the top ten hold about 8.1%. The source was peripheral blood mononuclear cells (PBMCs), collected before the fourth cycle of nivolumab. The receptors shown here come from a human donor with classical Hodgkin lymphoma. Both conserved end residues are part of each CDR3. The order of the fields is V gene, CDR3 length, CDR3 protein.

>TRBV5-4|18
CASSLVGRSSLRGTEAFF
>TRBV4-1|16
CASSPKGAYSGNTIYF
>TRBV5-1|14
CASSFSLAENEQFF
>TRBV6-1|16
CASSGYQTVLGEKLFF
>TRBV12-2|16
CASRLGQGGVNTEAFF
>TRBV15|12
CATSRDRRVQHF
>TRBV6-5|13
CASSYRSKTEAFF
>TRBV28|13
CASSLTAAGTQYF
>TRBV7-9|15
CASSPGAGGNYEQYF
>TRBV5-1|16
CASSLQSSGTSYEQYF
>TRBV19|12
CASSIGVDTQYF
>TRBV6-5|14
CASSTQPWGNTIYF
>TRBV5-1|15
CASSLVTGAQETQYF
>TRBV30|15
CAWSFSGTGSFGYTF
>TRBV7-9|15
CASSPDGRGYNGYTF
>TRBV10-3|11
CAISSENEQFF
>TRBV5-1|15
CASSMDGGKQETQYF
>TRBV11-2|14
CASSLRTSGYEQYF
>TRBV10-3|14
CAISTRQGEYEQYF
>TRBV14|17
CASSQDRGISSYNEQFF